Listed below are T cell receptor beta chains from one sample, sequenced in a study of memory CD4+ T cells and cytomegalovirus serostatus. Assay used: immunoSEQ multiplex PCR; TCRdb lists only in-frame clones, some missing. The top ten clones hold roughly 4% of a sample with around 99,000 clones, roughly 80% of them seen once. The source material was memory CD4+ T cells from blood. The origin of the receptors is an adult in good health and CMV-seropositive. CDR3s include the opening cysteine and the closing phenylalanine or tryptophan. D genes are given only for firm matches. Expanded clones are given a class, and other clones once, few, many or no size at all.

j_call d_call v_call clone_size cdr3_nt cdr3_aa
TRBJ2-4 NA TRBV11-2 NA TGTGCCAGCAGCTTAGTGGGCTACGGCAAAAACATTCAGTACTTC CASSLVGYGKNIQYF
TRBJ2-3 NA TRBV19 once TGTGCCAGTAGTGATCTAAGGGGCACAGATACGCAGTATTTT CASSDLRGTDTQYF
TRBJ2-5 NA TRBV18 NA TGTGCCAGCTCACCTTCGGGTGAGACCCAGTACTTC CASSPSGETQYF
TRBJ2-6 TRBD1 TRBV7-3 NA TGTGCCAGCGGGACAGGCGGCTCTGGGGCCAACGTCCTGACTTTC CASGTGGSGANVLTF
TRBJ2-5 NA TRBV2 NA TGTGCCAGGCGGACAGAAGAGACCCAGTACTTC CARRTEETQYF
TRBJ2-2 TRBD1 TRBV7-8 NA TGTGCCAGCAGCTCGCGGACAGGGGTCGGGGAGCTGTTTTTT CASSSRTGVGELFF
TRBJ2-1 NA TRBV4-2 NA TGTGCCAGCAGCCGCCAAGATCGGGAGTACAATGAGCAGTTCTTC CASSRQDREYNEQFF
TRBJ2-7 TRBD2 TRBV18 NA TGTGCCAGCTCACACCCCCTAGCGGGAGTCTACGAGCAGTACTTC CASSHPLAGVYEQYF
TRBJ1-4 NA TRBV6-1 NA TGTGCCAGCAGGGACCAGGGGGAAAAACTGTTTTTT CASRDQGEKLFF
TRBJ2-3 TRBD1 TRBV7-3 NA TGTGCCAGCAGCCCTCAGCCGGGACAGGGGGTGGATACGCAGTATTTT CASSPQPGQGVDTQYF
TRBJ2-3 TRBD2 TRBV5-1 NA TGCGCCAGCAGGTTAGGGACTAGCGGGACCCTTGCCACAGATACGCAGTATTTT CASRLGTSGTLATDTQYF
TRBJ1-2 TRBD1 TRBV9 NA TGTGCCAGCAGCCTGACACAGGGGGGGTACTATGGCTACACCTTC CASSLTQGGYYGYTF
TRBJ2-1 TRBD2 TRBV11-1 once TGTGCCAGCAGCCCTAAGACTAGCGGGGCCTACAATGAGCAGTTCTTC CASSPKTSGAYNEQFF
TRBJ2-1 TRBD2 TRBV6-5 NA TGTGCCAGCAGTCGTTCGACTAGCGAGCAGTTCTTC CASSRSTSEQFF
TRBJ1-1 NA TRBV28 NA TGTGCCAGCATCGGGCTGGCCCCGGCCACTGAAGCTTTCTTT CASIGLAPATEAFF
TRBJ2-7 TRBD2 TRBV5-4 medium-sized TGTGCCAGCAGCTTGGGCGGTAGCGGGAGTGCCTACGAGCAGTACTTC CASSLGGSGSAYEQYF
TRBJ2-2 TRBD2 TRBV5-4 NA TGTGCCAGCAGCCCCCAGCGGGGAGGCGACGGCGGGGAGCTGTTTTTT CASSPQRGGDGGELFF